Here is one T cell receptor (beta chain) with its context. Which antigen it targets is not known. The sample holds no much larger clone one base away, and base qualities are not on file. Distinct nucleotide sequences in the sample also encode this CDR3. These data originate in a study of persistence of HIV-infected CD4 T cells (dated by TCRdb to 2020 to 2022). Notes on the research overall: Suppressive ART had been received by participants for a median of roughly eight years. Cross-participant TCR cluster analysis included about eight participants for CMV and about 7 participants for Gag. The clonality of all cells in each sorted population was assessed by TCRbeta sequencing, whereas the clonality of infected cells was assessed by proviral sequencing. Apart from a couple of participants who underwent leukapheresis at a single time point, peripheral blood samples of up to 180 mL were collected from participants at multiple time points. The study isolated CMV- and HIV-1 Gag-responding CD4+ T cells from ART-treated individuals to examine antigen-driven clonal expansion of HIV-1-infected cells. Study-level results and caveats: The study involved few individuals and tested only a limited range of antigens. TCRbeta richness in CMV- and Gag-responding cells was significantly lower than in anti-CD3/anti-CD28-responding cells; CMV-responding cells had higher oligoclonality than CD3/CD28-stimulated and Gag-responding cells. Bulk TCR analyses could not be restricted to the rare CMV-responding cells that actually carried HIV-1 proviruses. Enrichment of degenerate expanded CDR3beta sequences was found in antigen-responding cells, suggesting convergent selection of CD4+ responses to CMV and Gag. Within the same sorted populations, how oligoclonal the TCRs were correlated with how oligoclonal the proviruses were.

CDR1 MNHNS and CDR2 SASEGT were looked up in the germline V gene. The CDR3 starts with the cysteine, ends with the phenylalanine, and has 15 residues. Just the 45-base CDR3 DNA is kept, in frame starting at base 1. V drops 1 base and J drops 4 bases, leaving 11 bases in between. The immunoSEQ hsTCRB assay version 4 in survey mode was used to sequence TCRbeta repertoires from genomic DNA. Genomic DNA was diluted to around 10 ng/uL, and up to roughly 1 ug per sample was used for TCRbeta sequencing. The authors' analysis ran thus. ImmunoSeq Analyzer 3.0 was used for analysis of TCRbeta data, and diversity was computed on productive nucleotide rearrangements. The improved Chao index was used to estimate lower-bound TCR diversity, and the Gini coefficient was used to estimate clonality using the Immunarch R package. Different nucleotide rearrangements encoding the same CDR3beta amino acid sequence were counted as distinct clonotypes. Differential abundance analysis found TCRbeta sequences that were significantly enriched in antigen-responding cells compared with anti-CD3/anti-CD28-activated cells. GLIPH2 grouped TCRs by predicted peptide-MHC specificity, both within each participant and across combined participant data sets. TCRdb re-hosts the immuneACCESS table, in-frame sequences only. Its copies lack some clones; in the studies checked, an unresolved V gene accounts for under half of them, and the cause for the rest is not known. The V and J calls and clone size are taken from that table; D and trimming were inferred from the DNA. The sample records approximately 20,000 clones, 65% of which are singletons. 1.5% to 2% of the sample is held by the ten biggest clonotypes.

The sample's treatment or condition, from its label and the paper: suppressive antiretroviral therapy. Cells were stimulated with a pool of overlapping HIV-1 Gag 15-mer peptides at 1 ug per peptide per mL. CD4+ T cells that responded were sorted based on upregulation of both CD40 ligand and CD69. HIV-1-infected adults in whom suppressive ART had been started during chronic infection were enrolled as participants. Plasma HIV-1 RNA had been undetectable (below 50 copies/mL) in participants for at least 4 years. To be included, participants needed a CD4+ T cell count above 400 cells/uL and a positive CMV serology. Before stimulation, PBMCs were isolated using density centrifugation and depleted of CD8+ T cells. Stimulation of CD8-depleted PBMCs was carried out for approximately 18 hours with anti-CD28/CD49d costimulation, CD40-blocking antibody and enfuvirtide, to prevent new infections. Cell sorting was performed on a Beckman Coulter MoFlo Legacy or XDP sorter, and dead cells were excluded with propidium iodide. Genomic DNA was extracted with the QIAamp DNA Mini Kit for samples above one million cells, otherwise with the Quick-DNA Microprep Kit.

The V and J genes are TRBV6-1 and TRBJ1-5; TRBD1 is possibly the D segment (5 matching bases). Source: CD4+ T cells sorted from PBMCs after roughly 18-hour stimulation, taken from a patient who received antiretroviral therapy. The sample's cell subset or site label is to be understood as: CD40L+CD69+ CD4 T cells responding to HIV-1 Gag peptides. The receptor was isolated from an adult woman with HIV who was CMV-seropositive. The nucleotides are TGTGCCAGCAGTGAAGTCGGGGGATATAATCAGCCCCAGCATTTT. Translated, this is CASSEVGGYNQPQHF.